This TCR beta chain was found in a study of blood T cell repertoires in COVID-19. At the level of the study: Acute and convalescent COVID-19 samples came from the United States, Italy and Spain. The analysed material was cDNA or gDNA that came from T cells, B-cell-depleted T cells, or PBMCs.

In the source study's methods: Amplification of reference gene primers was used by the study to estimate nucleated cell counts. The method was immunoSEQ multiplex PCR; TCRdb's version includes in-frame clones alone and lacks a portion of them. The V and J calls and clone size are taken from that table; D and trimming were inferred from the DNA. Found here are about 75,000 clones, roughly 82% of them singletons; the top ten hold 20% to 25%. This clone was seen just once. The source of this sequence is a woman aged 45-65 years with acute or convalescent COVID-19. Material: peripheral blood.

Here the CDR3 DNA reads TGTGCCAGTTTATTGGACAGGGGAAACTATGGCTACACCTTC. It codes for CASLLDRGNYGYTF. The chain employs TRBV19 and TRBJ1-2; 9 nucleotides match TRBD1. Germline lookup yields CDR1 LNHDA and CDR2 SQIVND (reference sequence). The CDR3 loop spans 14 amino acids. The J segment lost 2 bases and the V segment lost 8 bases, leaving 6 bases of the junction unmatched.